The present entry profiles one TCR beta chain with its context. The data derive from a study of technical replicates of blood from four donors. This CDR3 region has 14 residues. V was clipped by 2 bases and J by 4 bases, with 8 bases between them. Germline CDR1 and CDR2: MDHEN and SYDVKM. Generated by immunoSEQ multiplex PCR, the TCRdb table keeps only in-frame clones and is missing some. The sample lists roughly 80,000 clones; 70% to 90% were seen once. This chain connects TRBV28 to TRBJ1-4; D uncertain. The receptor's source is a human donor in good health. The sample comprised T cells isolated from PBMCs. CDR3 protein: CASSLGGGNEKLFF. The CDR3 bases are TGTGCCAGCAGTTTAGGAGGCGGTAATGAAAAACTGTTTTTT.